One sample yielded the 32 T cell receptor beta chains listed below, sequenced in a study of blood T cell repertoires in COVID-19. Assay: immunoSEQ multiplex PCR; the TCRdb copy retains only in-frame clones and omits some. The table lists some 400,000 clones, 85% to 90% of them singletons. Sequencing was performed on PBMCs or T cells enriched from blood (not recorded which). These receptor sequences come from a man in his thirties or forties who had recovered from COVID-19.

The J gene is TRBJ2-7, the V gene TRBV12-3 or TRBV12-4; D uncertain. V was cut by 6 bases and J by 1 base, with 10 bases left in between. This CDR3 contains 13 residues. The CDR3 DNA reads TGTGCCAGCAGCTACGACGGGTCCTACGAGCAGTACTTC. This encodes CASSYDGSYEQYF.

This sequence joins TRBV2 and TRBJ2-1; D is unclear. Trimming took off 7 bases at V and 0 bases at J, with 13 bases between the two ends. The CDR3 is made up of 15 amino acids. Germline lookup yields CDR1 SNHLY and CDR2 FYNNEI. The CDR3 coding sequence is TGTGCCAGCAAACCGGAGAGATTCTCCTACAATGAGCAGTTCTTC. Amino acid sequence: CASKPERFSYNEQFF.

The V and J genes are TRBV28 and TRBJ1-5; D might be TRBD1 (5 bases). Trimming removed 8 bases at V and 3 bases at J, with 11 bases between. This CDR3 has 13 residues. Per the germline V gene, CDR1 is MDHEN and CDR2 is SYDVKM. CDR3 sequence reads: CASHDSNNQPQHF. CDR3 in DNA: TGTGCCAGCCACGACAGCAACAATCAGCCCCAGCATTTT.

This rearrangement joins TRBV28 to TRBJ2-2; 12 bases fit TRBD1. The CDR3 is made up of 16 amino acids. The trim removed 4 bases at V and 6 bases at J, leaving 6 bases unmatched. Germline loops: CDR1 MDHEN, CDR2 SYDVKM. CDR3 nucleotides: TGTGCCAGCAGTTGGCCGGGACAGGGGGCGCCCGGGGAGCTGTTTTTT. It encodes CASSWPGQGAPGELFF. Supplemented by reference TRBV28 and TRBJ2-2, the full variable domain reads DVKVTQSSRYLVKRTGEKVFLECVQDMDHENMFWYRQDPGLGLRLIYFSYDVKMKEKGDIPEGYSVSREKKERFSLILESASTNQTSMYLCASSWPGQGAPGELFFGEGSRLTVL.

The chain employs TRBV3-1 (or the pseudogene TRBV3-2) and TRBJ1-4; D gene uncertain. The ends were cut back, 0 bases at V and 2 bases at J, with 10 bases in the middle. This CDR3 has 16 residues. CDR1 LGHDT and CDR2 YNNKEL come from the germline V gene (reference sequence). The CDR3 loop reads CASSQDKGVTNEKLFF. Written as DNA, the CDR3 is TGTGCCAGCAGCCAAGATAAAGGAGTGACTAATGAAAAACTGTTTTTT.

The chain joins TRBV28 to TRBJ2-7; 9 bases map to TRBD1. The CDR3 is 14 amino acids. Germline V lookup: CDR1 MDHEN, CDR2 SYDVKM. Germline trimming cut 10 bases from V and 2 bases from J; bases unmatched to any gene: 9. The CDR3 region is CAIRRTGVAYEQYF. The CDR3 DNA reads TGTGCCATCCGACGGACAGGGGTCGCCTACGAGCAGTACTTC.

The chain has TRBV28 and TRBJ1-5; D remains ambiguous. Germline V gene lookup returns CDR1 MDHEN and CDR2 SYDVKM. The CDR3 extends over 14 amino acids. Trimming took off 5 bases at V and 6 bases at J, with 14 bases between the two ends. The CDR3 DNA sequence: TGTGCCAGCAGTCATGACCGGGCGGGTCAGCCCCAGCATTTT. As protein: CASSHDRAGQPQHF.

The chain couples TRBV29-1 to TRBJ2-6; tentative D call: TRBD2 (6 bases). The germline CDR1 and CDR2 sequences are SQVTM and ANQGSEA. The CDR3 totals 15 residues. The V end was cut by 6 bases, the J end by 1 base, with 13 bases between. The CDR3 is CSVGSRKSGANVLTF. CDR3 sequence (DNA): TGCAGCGTCGGGAGCAGGAAATCTGGGGCCAACGTCCTGACTTTC.

This clone was observed a handful of times. This sequence joins TRBV27 and TRBJ1-5, with a tentative D call TRBD1 (6 bases). The V end was cut by 9 bases, the J end by 4 bases, with 10 bases between. Germline V gives CDR1 MNHEY, CDR2 SMNVEV (reference sequence). CDR3 length equals 12 residues. The CDR3 DNA sequence: TGTGCCAGTGGGACATTGAATCAGCCCCAGCATTTT. Protein product: CASGTLNQPQHF.

The genes are TRBV7-3 and TRBJ2-1, with 13 bases fitting TRBD2. The CDR3 contains 15 residues. Germline values: CDR1 SGHTA, CDR2 FQGTGA. The junction had 7 bases not matched to a gene; V was cut back by 4 bases and J by 10 bases. The CDR3 is CASSSGLAGNSEQFF. The CDR3 bases are TGTGCCAGCAGCTCGGGACTAGCGGGGAATTCAGAGCAGTTCTTC.

V usage is TRBV28 and J usage is TRBJ2-2, with D maybe TRBD1 (6 bases). Germline CDR1 is MDHEN and CDR2 is SYDVKM. Trimming pared 3 bases from V and 5 bases from J, leaving 13 bases between. CDR3 length: 15 amino acids. Here the CDR3 reads CASSFQGYSTGELFF. The CDR3 DNA reads TGTGCCAGCAGTTTCCAGGGGTATAGTACCGGGGAGCTGTTTTTT.

The rearrangement uses TRBV9 and TRBJ1-2, with D possibly TRBD1 on 6 matching bases. Trimming stripped 5 bases from V and 5 bases from J, with 13 bases between. Germline V gene lookup returns CDR1 SGDLS and CDR2 YYNGEE. The CDR3 runs to 13 residues. CDR3 DNA sequence: TGTGCCAGCAGGGATACAGGGCTTTATGGCTACACCTTC. Protein sequence: CASRDTGLYGYTF.

V is TRBV29-1 and J is TRBJ2-2; 9 bases align to TRBD1. This CDR3 contains 13 residues. The junction had 10 bases not matched to a gene; V was cut back by 4 bases and J by 13 bases. Germline V gene sequence: CDR1 SQVTM, CDR2 ANQGSEA. The CDR3 nucleotides read TGCAGCGTTGGGGGACAGGGACGGAAGGGGCTGTTTTTT. Translating gives CSVGGQGRKGLFF.

This sequence joins TRBV10-3 and TRBJ2-1; 8 nucleotides line up with TRBD2. V lost 9 bases to trimming and J lost 5 bases; unmatched junction nucleotides: 6. CDR1 and CDR2 (germline): ENHRY, SYGVKD. The CDR3 covers 13 residues. CDR3 nucleotides: TGTGCCATAGCACTAGCGGAGAACAATGAGCAGTTCTTC. Translation gives CAIALAENNEQFF.

The rearrangement links TRBV12-3 or TRBV12-4 to TRBJ2-5, with 9 positions matching TRBD1. The CDR3 runs to 12 residues. Trimming cost V 6 bases and J 5 bases; bases outside gene matches: 1. CDR3 loop: CASSDRGETQYF. The CDR3, as DNA: TGTGCCAGCAGCGACAGGGGGGAGACCCAGTACTTC.

In the case of this clone: The same CDR3 arises from other DNA sequences in this sample as well. The chain joins TRBV28 to TRBJ2-5; D may be TRBD1 (5 bases). Germline V gene data show CDR1 as MDHEN and CDR2 as SYDVKM. Trimming shortened V by 6 bases and J by 5 bases, and 13 bases separated the two germline ends. This CDR3 spans 13 amino acids. CDR3 sequence (DNA): TGTGCCAGCAGCCCCCAAGGGGCGGAGACCCAGTACTTC. Protein product: CASSPQGAETQYF.

V gene TRBV2 combines with J gene TRBJ2-2; D remains unclear. The CDR3 is 14 amino acids. The V gene lost 3 bases and the J gene lost 7 bases, with 12 bases spanning the gap. Germline CDR1 SNHLY, CDR2 FYNNEI. The CDR3 DNA is TGTGCCAGCAGTGACCCGGCCCCGGGCGGGGAGCTGTTTTTT. Amino acid sequence: CASSDPAPGGELFF.

The V and J genes are TRBV5-1 and TRBJ2-3; D gene unclear. Trimming left V 4 bases short and J 1 base short, with 13 bases between. The CDR3 is 15 residues long. Germline-derived CDR1 and CDR2 are SGHRS and YFSETQ. CDR3 region: CASSLGGMGTDTQYF. CDR3 DNA sequence: TGCGCCAGCAGCCTGGGCGGTATGGGCACAGATACGCAGTATTTT.

The chain links TRBV6-6 to TRBJ2-2; D is uncertain. V gave up 6 bases and J gave up 7 bases, with 12 bases separating them. Germline V gene data show CDR1 as MNHNY and CDR2 as SVGAGI (reference sequence). The CDR3 runs 13 residues. The CDR3 DNA reads as TGTGCCAGCAGCCCAGTTCTCCACGGGGAGCTGTTTTTT. Amino acid sequence: CASSPVLHGELFF.

The rearrangement uses TRBV28 and TRBJ1-5, with D possibly TRBD1 on 6 matching bases. The CDR3 is made up of 15 amino acids. Trimming took 5 bases from V and 4 from J, leaving 15 bases between them. Germline lookup yields CDR1 MDHEN and CDR2 SYDVKM. As DNA, the CDR3 is TGTGCCAGCAGTCCTTCGACAGGCCGGAATCAGCCCCAGCATTTT. Protein sequence: CASSPSTGRNQPQHF.

V gene TRBV4-1 combines with J gene TRBJ2-7; 9 positions match TRBD2. The junction had 20 bases not matched to a gene; V was cut back by 1 base and J by 7 bases. The CDR3 sequence is 19 residues long. Germline V gene lookup returns CDR1 MGHRA and CDR2 YSYEKL. The CDR3 sequence is CASSQGSSWREGRLYEQYF. CDR3 nucleotides: TGCGCCAGCAGCCAAGGTAGTTCTTGGCGGGAGGGCCGCTTGTATGAGCAGTACTTC.

This sequence joins TRBV28 and TRBJ2-1, with TRBD2 identical over 7 bases. Per germline, CDR1 MDHEN and CDR2 SYDVKM. J lost 4 bases, V lost 3 bases, and 6 bases had no gene match. The CDR3 length is 15 residues. CDR3 coding DNA: TGTGCCAGCAGTTTTCTCCTAGCGGAGTACAATGAGCAGTTCTTC. Encoded protein: CASSFLLAEYNEQFF.

Here the CDR3 DNA reads TGTGCCAGCAGCCAAGCCGCGGAGCGGGAGTATTACGAGCAGTACTTC. Amino acid sequence: CASSQAAEREYYEQYF. The V gene is TRBV4-2, the J gene TRBJ2-7, with 8 bases aligning to TRBD2. V was pared by 1 base and J by 4 bases, with 9 bases of the junction left unmatched. Germline CDR1 reads LGHNA; CDR2 reads YNFKEQ. The CDR3 sequence is 16 residues long.

The CDR3 DNA is TGCGCCAGCAGCCAAGAAGGGACTAGCGGCCTCTCCTACAATGAGCAGTTCTTC. This gives the protein CASSQEGTSGLSYNEQFF. This chain links TRBV4-1 with TRBJ2-1; 11 bases line up with TRBD2. The CDR3 contains 18 residues. The trim removed 0 bases at V and 0 bases at J, leaving 4 bases unmatched. Germline values: CDR1 MGHRA, CDR2 YSYEKL.

This clone was observed a single time. The CDR3 reads CASSPGSGVYEQYF. CDR3 DNA: TGTGCCAGCAGCCCCGGATCCGGGGTCTACGAGCAGTACTTC. The V and J genes are TRBV7-9 and TRBJ2-7; a possible D gene is TRBD2 (5 bases). This CDR3 contains 14 residues. Per germline, CDR1 SEHNR and CDR2 FQNEAQ (reference sequence). V was shortened by 5 bases and J by 3 bases, with 14 bases between the two germline ends.

The chain links TRBV5-4 to TRBJ2-5; 7 nucleotides line up with TRBD1. CDR1 and CDR2 (germline): SGHNT, YYREEE (reference sequence). The CDR3 sequence is 14 residues long. Trimming cost V 4 bases and J 0 bases; bases outside gene matches: 3. CDR3 sequence: CASSLGQHQETQYF. DNA of the CDR3: TGTGCCAGCAGCCTGGGACAGCACCAAGAGACCCAGTACTTC.

Points on this clone: At one end, the junction sequence differs from germline, possibly due to a read error. The chain carries TRBV3-1 (or the pseudogene TRBV3-2) and TRBJ2-7; TRBD2 might be the D (6 bases). The germline gives CDR1 LGHDT, CDR2 YNNKEL (reference sequence). CDR3 length: 12 amino acids. The CDR3, as DNA: TGTGCCAGCAGCCAAGAAACGGGAGCCCCGGAATTC. It specifies CASSQETGAPEF.

The chain carries TRBV7-2 and TRBJ2-5, with TRBD2 identical over 9 bases. The CDR3 is made up of 16 amino acids. Germline assignment: CDR1 SGHTA and CDR2 FQGNSA. Germline trimming cut 2 bases from V and 5 bases from J; bases unmatched to any gene: 9. The CDR3 loop reads CASSLSGAGGRETQYF. The CDR3 DNA sequence: TGTGCCAGCAGCTTATCTGGAGCGGGAGGACGGGAGACCCAGTACTTC.

This chain links TRBV6-5 with TRBJ2-7; weak D call: TRBD1 (5 bases). Germline CDR1 and CDR2: MNHEY and SVGAGI. This CDR3 is 14 amino acids long. The V and J ends lost 5 bases and 1 base respectively, with 12 bases between them. The DNA for the CDR3 is TGTGCCAGCAGTAAAACGTCAGGGTCCTACGAGCAGTACTTC. The encoded protein is CASSKTSGSYEQYF.

The chain links TRBV30 to TRBJ2-5; maybe TRBD2 (5 bases). The germline CDR1 and CDR2 sequences are GTSNPN and SVGIG (reference sequence). The V gene lost 0 bases and the J gene lost 5 bases, with 10 bases spanning the gap. The CDR3 extends over 13 amino acids. The CDR3 is CAWSVQRRETQYF. CDR3 in DNA: TGTGCCTGGAGTGTACAGAGGAGGGAGACCCAGTACTTC. Based on the CDR3 plus reference TRBV30 and TRBJ2-5, the full variable domain is SQTIHQWPATLVQPVGSPLSLECTVEGTSNPNLYWYRQAAGRGLQLLFYSVGIGQISSEVPQNLSASRPQDRQFILSSKKLLLSDSGFYLCAWSVQRRETQYFGPGTRLLVL.

This chain uses TRBV12-3 or TRBV12-4 with TRBJ2-1; 10 nucleotides match TRBD2. The CDR3 covers 12 residues. Unmatched junction bases numbered 8, after V lost 6 bases and J lost 15 bases. The CDR3 sequence: CASSLSSGGGFF. CDR3 in DNA: TGTGCCAGCAGCCTATCTAGCGGGGGAGGGTTCTTC.

The chain recombines TRBV10-1 with TRBJ1-2; 7 bases are a match to TRBD1. This CDR3 is 15 amino acids long. V shed 6 bases and J 8 bases; nucleotides not matched to a gene: 15. Germline assignment: CDR1 WNHNN and CDR2 SYGVQD (reference sequence). The CDR3 is CASRCRGDSREGYTF. CDR3 sequence (DNA): TGCGCCAGCAGATGTCGTGGGGACAGCCGAGAGGGCTACACCTTC.